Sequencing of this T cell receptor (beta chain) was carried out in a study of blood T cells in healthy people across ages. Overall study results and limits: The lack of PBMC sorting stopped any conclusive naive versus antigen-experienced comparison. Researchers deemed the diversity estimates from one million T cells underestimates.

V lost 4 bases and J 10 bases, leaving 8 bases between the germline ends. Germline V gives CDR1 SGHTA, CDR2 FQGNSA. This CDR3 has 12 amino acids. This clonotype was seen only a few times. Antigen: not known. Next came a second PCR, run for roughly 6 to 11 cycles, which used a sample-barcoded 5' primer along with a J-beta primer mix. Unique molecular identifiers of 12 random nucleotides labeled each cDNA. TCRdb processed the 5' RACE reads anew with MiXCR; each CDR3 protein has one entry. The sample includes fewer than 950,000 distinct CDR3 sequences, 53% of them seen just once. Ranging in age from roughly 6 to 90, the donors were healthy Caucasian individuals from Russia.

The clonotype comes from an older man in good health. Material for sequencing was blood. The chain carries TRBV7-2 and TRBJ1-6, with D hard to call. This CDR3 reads CASSSQVSPLHF. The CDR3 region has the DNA TGTGCCAGCAGCTCTCAGGTGTCACCCCTCCACTTT.